Shown below are 30 T cell receptor beta chains from a single sample sequenced in a study of early stage breast cancer tumors (dated by TCRdb to about 2017). Library method: the immunoSEQ multiplex PCR assay. The table was pulled from immuneACCESS by TCRdb, which kept in-frame rearrangements only. Such tables lose some clones; where checked, under half of the loss comes from unresolved V genes, and the rest has no known cause. Within this sample are about 53,000 clones, with under 95% of them counted one time only. Less than 6.5% of the sample comes from the top ten. What was sequenced was blood. These receptors were collected from a person aged 65-85 years with breast cancer.

The gene calls are TRBV30 and TRBJ2-1; TRBD2 matches 8 bases. The junction had 7 bases not matched to a gene; V was cut back by 0 bases and J by 6 bases. Per germline, CDR1 GTSNPN and CDR2 SVGIG (reference sequence). CDR3 length: 15 residues. The CDR3 is CAWSVGHGGANEQFF. As DNA, the CDR3 is TGTGCCTGGAGTGTAGGTCACGGGGGGGCCAATGAGCAGTTCTTC. Full variable domain (rest looked up from reference TRBV30 and TRBJ2-1): SQTIHQWPATLVQPVGSPLSLECTVEGTSNPNLYWYRQAAGRGLQLLFYSVGIGQISSEVPQNLSASRPQDRQFILSSKKLLLSDSGFYLCAWSVGHGGANEQFFGPGTRLTVL.

This clone was recorded a few times. The CDR3 spells CASSESPGGATEAFF. For the CDR3, the DNA is TGCGCCAGCAGTGAGTCCCCGGGGGGCGCGACTGAAGCTTTCTTT. The rearrangement joins TRBV10-1 to TRBJ1-1; D possibly corresponds to TRBD1 (6 bases). Trimming removed 0 bases at V and 5 bases at J, with 13 bases between. The CDR3 extends over 15 amino acids. Germline V gene lookup returns CDR1 WNHNN and CDR2 SYGVQD (reference sequence).

The CDR3 DNA follows: TGTGCCAGCAGCCTGATTAGCGGGGGAGAATACAATGAGCAGTTCTTC. Amino acid sequence: CASSLISGGEYNEQFF. The gene calls are TRBV4-2 and TRBJ2-1, with 9 bases that match TRBD2. The germline gives CDR1 LGHNA, CDR2 YNFKEQ. The CDR3 is made up of 16 amino acids. The junction had 8 bases not matched to a gene; V was cut back by 4 bases and J by 4 bases.

CDR3 protein: CASSARDKMNTEAFF. CDR3 sequence (DNA): TGTGCCAGTAGTGCCCGGGACAAGATGAACACTGAAGCTTTCTTT. The chain carries TRBV19 and TRBJ1-1, with D possibly matching TRBD1 (6 bases). The CDR3 length is 15 residues. V gave up 5 bases and J gave up 0 bases, with 13 bases separating them. Per the germline V gene, CDR1 is LNHDA and CDR2 is SQIVND (reference sequence).

The V and J genes are TRBV7-2 and TRBJ2-7; no reliable D call. Trimming left V 0 bases short and J 4 bases short, with 7 bases between. The CDR3 length is 13 residues. CDR1 is SGHTA and CDR2 is FQGNSA in the germline V gene. This CDR3 is CASSLAVRYEQYF. As DNA, the CDR3 is TGTGCCAGCAGCTTAGCAGTGAGGTACGAGCAGTACTTC.

V and J are TRBV7-2 and TRBJ1-1; 10 bases fit TRBD1. The CDR3 covers 16 residues. Germline V CDR1 and CDR2: SGHTA, FQGNSA. J gave up 6 bases and V 4 bases, and 11 bases lay outside the gene matches. The DNA for the CDR3 is TGTGCCAGCAGCTCTCTGGGGACAGGGGAGTTATCTGAAGCTTTCTTT. This codes for CASSSLGTGELSEAFF. Full variable domain (remainder filled in from reference TRBV7-2 and TRBJ1-1): GAGVSQSPSNKVTEKGKDVELRCDPISGHTALYWYRQSLGQGLEFLIYFQGNSAPDKSGLPSDRFSAERTGGSVSTLTIQRTQQEDSAVYLCASSSLGTGELSEAFFGQGTRLTVV.

The gene calls are TRBV30 and TRBJ1-3; 9 positions agree with TRBD1. Germline assignment: CDR1 GTSNPN and CDR2 SVGIG (reference sequence). V was pared by 2 bases and J by 10 bases, with 9 bases of the junction left unmatched. The CDR3 runs 14 residues. CDR3 region: CAWSRPGTGWTIYF. In nucleotides, the CDR3 is TGTGCCTGGAGTAGACCCGGGACAGGGTGGACCATATATTTT.

The rearrangement joins TRBV6-1 to TRBJ2-3, with 8 bases aligning to TRBD1. Germline values: CDR1 MNHNS, CDR2 SASEGT. This CDR3 contains 15 residues. With 6 bases clipped from V and 1 base from J, the junction kept 6 bases outside the gene matches. CDR3 protein: CASRAPGQGTDTQYF. As DNA, the CDR3 is TGTGCCAGCAGAGCGCCGGGACAGGGCACAGATACGCAGTATTTT.

This clone has just one count. This sequence joins TRBV4-1 and TRBJ2-2; the match to TRBD1 covers 11 bases. The length of the CDR3 is 16 residues. V lost 5 bases, J lost 8 bases, and 10 bases stayed unmatched. From germline, CDR1 is MGHRA and CDR2 YSYEKL. The CDR3 spells CASSYPGQGASGELFF. The DNA of the CDR3 is TGCGCCAGCAGCTACCCCGGACAGGGGGCGTCTGGGGAGCTGTTTTTT.

The chain has TRBV6-1 and TRBJ2-7; D perhaps matches TRBD2 (6 bases). This CDR3 is built from 13 residues. Per germline, CDR1 MNHNS and CDR2 SASEGT. V dropped 8 bases and J dropped 8 bases, with 19 bases sitting between them. The CDR3 DNA follows: TGTGCCAGCGCGGGGCCCTCAAAGTACCAGCAGTACTTC. It is translated as CASAGPSKYQQYF.

The chain combines TRBV19 with TRBJ1-1; D ambiguous. The CDR3 has 16 residues. Germline CDR1 LNHDA, CDR2 SQIVND (reference sequence). The V gene lost 7 bases and the J gene lost 1 base, with 19 bases spanning the gap. The CDR3 is CASKQTRDRRNTEAFF. The CDR3 DNA reads TGTGCCAGTAAGCAAACTCGAGATCGGAGGAACACTGAAGCTTTCTTT.

The CDR3 protein is CASSRTSGVAYNEQFF. CDR3 bases: TGTGCCAGCAGCCGGACTAGCGGGGTAGCGTACAATGAGCAGTTCTTC. V and J are TRBV4-2 and TRBJ2-1, with TRBD2 identical over 12 bases. Germline V gene lookup returns CDR1 LGHNA and CDR2 YNFKEQ. CDR3 length: 16 residues. Trimming removed 4 bases from V and 4 bases from J; junction bases left unmatched: 5.

The chain couples TRBV29-1 to TRBJ2-7; 13 bases are a match to TRBD2. CDR1 and CDR2 (germline): SQVTM, ANQGSEA. V shed 7 bases, J shed 3 bases, and the junction held 6 bases outside the gene matches. The CDR3 length is 14 residues. The CDR3 sequence: CSATGLAGVYEQYF. The CDR3 region has the DNA TGCAGCGCCACCGGACTAGCGGGAGTCTACGAGCAGTACTTC.

The rearrangement uses TRBV7-9 and TRBJ1-3; D gene ambiguous. CDR3 length: 13 residues. V was trimmed by 5 bases and J by 5 bases, leaving 10 bases between them. CDR1 and CDR2 (germline): SEHNR, FQNEAQ (reference sequence). This chain's CDR3 is CASSPRERNTIYF. The CDR3 coding sequence is TGTGCCAGCAGCCCGCGAGAGCGAAACACCATATATTTT. Complete variable domain (other parts from reference TRBV7-9 and TRBJ1-3): DTGVSQNPRHKITKRGQNVTFRCDPISEHNRLYWYRQTLGQGPEFLTYFQNEAQLEKSRLLSDRFSAERPKGSFSTLEIQRTEQGDSAMYLCASSPRERNTIYFGEGSWLTVV.

Only one count was recorded for this clone. The V gene is TRBV27, the J gene TRBJ2-1; 11 bases are a match to TRBD2. Unmatched junction bases numbered 7, after V lost 5 bases and J lost 4 bases. The CDR3 totals 16 residues. The V gene's germline CDR1 is MNHEY and CDR2 SMNVEV (reference sequence). The CDR3: CASSLTGLAAYNEQFF. CDR3 coding DNA: TGTGCCAGCAGTCTAACGGGACTAGCGGCATACAATGAGCAGTTCTTC.

The V call is TRBV5-5, the J call TRBJ1-1, with a weak D call TRBD1 (5 bases). This CDR3 is 13 amino acids long. Looked up from germline, CDR1 is SGHKS and CDR2 is YYEKEE (reference sequence). Trimming left V 2 bases short and J 3 bases short, with 8 bases between. CDR3 loop: CASSFQGDTEAFF. CDR3 DNA sequence: TGTGCCAGCAGCTTTCAAGGGGACACTGAAGCTTTCTTT. Combining the CDR3 with reference TRBV5-5 and TRBJ1-1 gives the whole variable domain DAGVTQSPTHLIKTRGQQVTLRCSPISGHKSVSWYQQVLGQGPQFIFQYYEKEERGRGNFPDRFSARQFPNYSSELNVNALLLGDSALYLCASSFQGDTEAFFGQGTRLTVV.

The chain uses TRBV28 and TRBJ1-6, with D possibly matching TRBD1 (5 bases). The germline CDR1 and CDR2 sequences are MDHEN and SYDVKM. Trimming removed 9 bases at V and 9 bases at J, with 15 bases between. The CDR3 length is 13 residues. In nucleotides, the CDR3 is TGTGCCAGTTATTTTCGAAGGGGTTCACCCCTCCACTTT. Encoded protein: CASYFRRGSPLHF.

CDR3 DNA sequence: TGTGCCAGCAGCTTATCGTCCAGCACAGATACGCAGTATTTT. Amino acid sequence: CASSLSSSTDTQYF. The V gene is TRBV7-2, the J gene TRBJ2-3; no clear D gene. Trimming shortened V by 2 bases and J by 0 bases, and 6 bases separated the two germline ends. Germline V lookup: CDR1 SGHTA, CDR2 FQGNSA. CDR3 size: 14 residues.

This clone came up a few times. The V and J genes are TRBV19 and TRBJ1-1; possible D gene TRBD1, 5 bases. The V and J ends lost 7 bases and 6 bases respectively, with 15 bases between them. The CDR3 has 13 amino acids. The germline gives CDR1 LNHDA, CDR2 SQIVND (reference sequence). CDR3 DNA: TGTGCCAGTATGTCTCAGGGCGGCGCTGAAGCTTTCTTT. Translating it yields CASMSQGGAEAFF.

The rearrangement joins TRBV15 to TRBJ1-1; D is undetermined. Trimming stripped 1 base from V and 1 base from J, with 10 bases between. This CDR3 is 15 amino acids long. Germline CDR1 is LNHNV and CDR2 is YYDKDF (reference sequence). CDR3 sequence: CATSRGASQNTEAFF. For the CDR3, the DNA is TGTGCCACCAGCAGAGGGGCCAGCCAGAACACTGAAGCTTTCTTT.

The chain carries TRBV7-9 and TRBJ2-3; D not certain. The V gene lost 5 bases and the J gene lost 0 bases, with 6 bases spanning the gap. Germline CDR1 reads SEHNR; CDR2 reads FQNEAQ (reference sequence). This CDR3 has 13 residues. In DNA, the CDR3 is TGTGCCAGCAGCCCCTCTAGCACAGATACGCAGTATTTT. This translates into CASSPSSTDTQYF.

This clone came up once. The rearrangement links TRBV2 to TRBJ1-1, with D tentatively TRBD1 (5 bases). Germline values: CDR1 SNHLY, CDR2 FYNNEI. This CDR3 is 15 amino acids long. V lost 1 base and J 4 bases, leaving 13 bases between the germline ends. The CDR3 DNA reads as TGTGCCAGCAGTGAAGGTCGACAGATTTTCACTGAAGCTTTCTTT. It yields the protein CASSEGRQIFTEAFF.

The chain carries TRBV30 and TRBJ1-1, with D perhaps matching TRBD1 (5 bases). The germline V gene encodes CDR1 GTSNPN and CDR2 SVGIG (reference sequence). The CDR3 is 15 residues long. V lost 5 bases and J 2 bases, leaving 18 bases between the germline ends. CDR3 protein: CAWGPSIDSNTEAFF. CDR3 DNA: TGTGCCTGGGGGCCTTCTATCGACAGTAACACTGAAGCTTTCTTT.

This sequence joins TRBV6-5 and TRBJ1-5, with D tentatively TRBD1 (6 bases). Deletions cut 2 bases from V and 4 bases from J, with 9 bases between. The CDR3 runs to 14 residues. Germline CDR1 MNHEY, CDR2 SVGAGI. As DNA, the CDR3 is TGTGCCAGCAGTTACGAACAGGGAAATCAGCCCCAGCATTTT. It encodes CASSYEQGNQPQHF.

The genes are TRBV28 and TRBJ1-5; tentatively, D is TRBD1 (6 bases). Germline CDR1 and CDR2: MDHEN and SYDVKM. There are 16 residues in the CDR3. The V and J ends lost 6 bases and 7 bases respectively, with 22 bases between them. CDR3 sequence: CASSARDQGWRQPQHF. DNA of the CDR3: TGTGCCAGCAGCGCTCGGGATCAGGGGTGGAGGCAGCCCCAGCATTTT.

V is TRBV5-8 and J is TRBJ1-1; D unclear. The CDR3 consists of 13 residues. V gave up 2 bases and J gave up 0 bases, with 5 bases separating them. Per germline, CDR1 SGHTS and CDR2 YDEGEE. The CDR3 loop reads CASSFTVNTEAFF. The DNA of the CDR3 is TGTGCCAGCAGCTTCACAGTGAACACTGAAGCTTTCTTT.

The chain employs TRBV2 and TRBJ2-2; 9 nucleotides agree with TRBD1. The CDR3 runs 17 residues. Germline V lookup: CDR1 SNHLY, CDR2 FYNNEI. V was pared by 4 bases and J by 1 base, with 7 bases of the junction left unmatched. This CDR3 is CASSGTGGEMNTGELFF. The CDR3 DNA sequence: TGTGCCAGCAGTGGAACAGGGGGCGAAATGAACACCGGGGAGCTGTTTTTT.

This clone has just a few counts. The CDR3 protein is CASSVSGTGDEQYF. The CDR3, as DNA: TGTGCCAGCAGCGTTAGCGGGACGGGGGACGAGCAGTACTTC. The chain joins TRBV9 to TRBJ2-7, with 8 bases lining up with TRBD2. The CDR3 is 14 amino acids. Looked up from germline, CDR1 is SGDLS and CDR2 is YYNGEE. After removal of 2 bases from V and 5 bases from J, the junction contained 6 bases not matched to a gene.

The chain links TRBV7-9 to TRBJ1-1, with D possibly being TRBD1 (5 bases). The V gene's germline CDR1 is SEHNR and CDR2 FQNEAQ (reference sequence). The CDR3 covers 15 residues. V shed 6 bases and J shed 0 bases, with 14 bases lying between them. This CDR3 is CASRGKRDLNTEAFF. CDR3 nucleotide sequence: TGTGCCAGCAGGGGAAAGAGGGACTTGAACACTGAAGCTTTCTTT.

This sequence joins TRBV29-1 and TRBJ1-2; 8 nucleotides match TRBD1. The germline V gene encodes CDR1 SQVTM and CDR2 ANQGSEA. J lost 4 bases, V lost 6 bases, and 10 bases had no gene match. CDR3 length equals 14 residues. The CDR3 reads CSVEGQDSGYGYTF. CDR3 coding DNA: TGCAGCGTGGAGGGACAGGATTCTGGCTATGGCTACACCTTC.